The 26 T cell receptor beta chains presented below share a single source sample, sequenced in a study of CD8+CD57+ T cells in acquired aplastic anemia. Before being chosen for sequencing, patients had shown CD8+CD57+ cell expansion by flow cytometry. Genomic DNA constituted the template upon which TCR beta VDJ and CDR3 profiling was performed. TCRdb reprocessed the reads with MiXCR, giving one entry per CDR3 protein. The top ten clones hold approximately 2.9% of a sample with 160,000 or so distinct CDR3 sequences, around half of them seen once. The sample comprised sorted CD4+, CD8+, or CD8+CD57+ T cells (not recorded which) from PBMCs. The source is a human donor with aplastic anemia.

In its sample, this clonotype was seen many times. The rearrangement joins TRBV7-3 to TRBJ1-1; 9 bases align to TRBD1. J gave up 3 bases and V 8 bases, and 10 bases lay outside the gene matches. This CDR3 is 15 amino acids long. Germline CDR1 reads SGHTA; CDR2 reads FQGTGA. The CDR3 reads CASSVSRDRDTEAFF. CDR3 DNA: TGTGCCAGCTCCGTTTCCCGGGACAGGGACACTGAAGCTTTCTTT.

The chain has TRBV20-1 and TRBJ2-7, with 7 bases fitting TRBD2. The CDR3 contains 14 residues. CDR1 and CDR2 (germline): DFQATT, SNEGSKA (reference sequence). V dropped 5 bases and J dropped 0; count of bases not matched to a gene: 7. CDR3 loop: CSAQGLVHSYEQYF. The CDR3, as DNA: TGCAGTGCTCAAGGACTAGTCCACTCCTACGAGCAGTACTTC.

This clonotype was seen at least ten times. This chain connects TRBV19 to TRBJ1-5; 8 nucleotides line up with TRBD1. V dropped 5 bases and J dropped 6; count of bases not matched to a gene: 12. CDR1 and CDR2 (germline): LNHDA, SQIVND (reference sequence). This CDR3 region has 16 residues. The CDR3 sequence is CASSVYLRGQAQPQHF. CDR3 nucleotide sequence: TGTGCCAGTAGTGTTTACCTCAGGGGGCAGGCTCAGCCCCAGCATTTT.

The V and J genes are TRBV9 and TRBJ1-4; D uncertain. The germline V gene encodes CDR1 SGDLS and CDR2 YYNGEE. Trimming left V 0 bases short and J 8 bases short, with 5 bases between. The CDR3 spans 12 residues. The CDR3: CASSVVGEKLFF. CDR3 bases: TGTGCCAGCAGCGTAGTAGGGGAAAAACTGTTTTTT.

This clonotype was found many times. This sequence joins TRBV7-8 and TRBJ2-2, with D possibly matching TRBD1 (5 bases). Trimming pared 0 bases from V and 0 bases from J, leaving 8 bases between. CDR3 length: 16 amino acids. Germline assignment: CDR1 SGHVS and CDR2 FQNEAQ. This chain's CDR3 is CASSLAGATNTGELFF. CDR3 sequence (DNA): TGTGCCAGCAGCTTAGCTGGGGCTACGAACACCGGGGAGCTGTTTTTT.

V gene TRBV5-1 combines with J gene TRBJ2-7; 16 bases agree with TRBD2. The CDR3 runs 17 residues. Germline CDR1 SGHRS, CDR2 YFSETQ. V shed 4 bases, J shed 2 bases, and the junction held 6 bases outside the gene matches. CDR3 region: CASSPGLAGGGTYEQYF. The CDR3 coding sequence is TGCGCCAGCAGCCCGGGACTAGCGGGAGGGGGGACCTACGAGCAGTACTTC. Complete variable domain (other parts from reference TRBV5-1 and TRBJ2-7): KAGVTQTPRYLIKTRGQQVTLSCSPISGHRSVSWYQQTPGQGLQFLFEYFSETQRNKGNFPGRFSGRQFSNSRSEMNVSTLELGDSALYLCASSPGLAGGGTYEQYFGPGTRLTVT.

This clonotype was found many times. The chain has TRBV5-8 and TRBJ1-3, with D unclear. Germline CDR1 SGHTS, CDR2 YDEGEE. The CDR3 is made up of 13 amino acids. The germline V and J ends were trimmed by 4 bases and 7 bases, with 12 bases remaining between them. The DNA for the CDR3 is TGTGCCAGCAGCCAAACAGAGAGCAACACCATATATTTT. Amino acids: CASSQTESNTIYF.

This clonotype was seen a single time. The J gene is TRBJ2-7, the V gene TRBV4-3; D is ambiguous. V dropped 0 bases and J dropped 2 bases, with 8 bases sitting between them. There are 14 residues in the CDR3. From germline, CDR1 is LGHNA and CDR2 YSLEER. CDR3 amino acids: CASSQEETAYEQYF. The CDR3 DNA is TGCGCCAGCAGCCAAGAGGAGACGGCCTACGAGCAGTACTTC.

This clonotype was seen ten or more times. CDR3 loop: CASSPKTGGADTQYF. CDR3 DNA sequence: TGTGCCAGCAGCCCCAAGACAGGGGGAGCAGATACGCAGTATTTT. This chain links TRBV9 with TRBJ2-3, with 9 nucleotides matching TRBD1. Trimming cost V 4 bases and J 4 bases; bases outside gene matches: 7. This CDR3 region has 15 residues. Germline V CDR1 and CDR2: SGDLS, YYNGEE.

As DNA, the CDR3 is TGTGCCACCAGCAGAGAAGCGGGAGACTCAGATACGCAGTATTTT. This translates into CATSREAGDSDTQYF. V usage is TRBV15 and J usage is TRBJ2-3; 8 bases match TRBD2. CDR3 length equals 15 residues. Germline V gene lookup returns CDR1 LNHNV and CDR2 YYDKDF (reference sequence). With V trimmed by 0 bases and J by 4 bases, 3 bases remained unmatched.

V and J are TRBV9 and TRBJ2-5, with D possibly TRBD1 on 6 matching bases. V lost 4 bases and J 2 bases, leaving 15 bases between the germline ends. The germline CDR1 and CDR2 sequences are SGDLS and YYNGEE. This CDR3 has 15 amino acids. CDR3 DNA: TGTGCCAGCAGCATTCGCCCCGGGACACAAGAGACCCAGTACTTC. Translation: CASSIRPGTQETQYF.

As for this clonotype: A read error may produce the germline difference seen at one junction end. The V gene is TRBV7-9, the J gene TRBJ2-7, with D unresolved. This CDR3 is 12 amino acids long. Germline loops: CDR1 SEHNR, CDR2 FQNEAQ (reference sequence). The CDR3 nucleotides read TGTGCCAGCAGCTTACTCTCCCACGAGCAGTACTTC. Translating it yields CASSLLSHEQYF.

This clonotype was found many times. The chain recombines TRBV12-3 or TRBV12-4 with TRBJ1-2; D is uncertain. The CDR3 contains 13 residues. Trimming shortened V by 6 bases and J by 2 bases, and 10 bases separated the two germline ends. CDR3: CASSRQINYGYTF. The CDR3 DNA reads TGTGCCAGCAGCCGGCAGATCAACTATGGCTACACCTTC.

This clonotype was detected once. This chain joins TRBV6-1 and TRBJ2-5, with 10 bases fitting TRBD2. CDR3 length: 14 residues. V gave up 5 bases and J gave up 5 bases; unmatched junction bases: 5. Germline V CDR1 and CDR2: MNHNS, SASEGT. As DNA, the CDR3 is TGTGCCAGCAGTCTAGCGGGGGCCCGGGAGACCCAGTACTTC. Its protein is CASSLAGARETQYF.

The CDR3 coding sequence is TGCGCCAGCGGAAACCGGCGGGGGAGCACAGATACGCAGTATTTT. Its translation: CASGNRRGSTDTQYF. The V call is TRBV10-2, the J call TRBJ2-3; 7 bases agree with TRBD2. Germline V gene sequence: CDR1 WSHSY, CDR2 SAAADI. V lost 8 bases to trimming and J lost 0 bases; unmatched junction nucleotides: 8. CDR3 length: 15 residues.

This chain uses TRBV29-1 with TRBJ2-1, with D tentatively TRBD2 (5 bases). The CDR3 runs to 12 residues. Germline assignment: CDR1 SQVTM and CDR2 ANQGSEA. V was cut by 6 bases and J by 9 bases, with 15 bases left in between. In nucleotides, the CDR3 is TGCAGCGTCCGAACCGGGGTGACTGAGCAGTTCTTC. Its protein product is CSVRTGVTEQFF.

The chain recombines TRBV15 with TRBJ2-1, with TRBD2 matching 7 bases. The CDR3 loop spans 17 amino acids. After removal of 0 bases from V and 2 bases from J, the junction contained 7 bases not matched to a gene. Germline V gives CDR1 LNHNV, CDR2 YYDKDF (reference sequence). CDR3 loop: CATSRDRSGITYNEQFF. The CDR3, as DNA: TGTGCCACCAGCAGAGATCGGAGCGGGATTACCTACAATGAGCAGTTCTTC.

A few counts support this clonotype. The rearrangement links TRBV28 to TRBJ1-5; D remains unclear. Germline V gene sequence: CDR1 MDHEN, CDR2 SYDVKM. The CDR3 loop spans 14 amino acids. Trimming stripped 5 bases from V and 6 bases from J, with 14 bases between. The CDR3 DNA follows: TGTGCCAGCAGTACTAATTCGGGGAGTCAGCCCCAGCATTTT. This sequence encodes CASSTNSGSQPQHF. Looking up the rest from reference TRBV28 and TRBJ1-5 gives the full variable domain: DVKVTQSSRYLVKRTGEKVFLECVQDMDHENMFWYRQDPGLGLRLIYFSYDVKMKEKGDIPEGYSVSREKKERFSLILESASTNQTSMYLCASSTNSGSQPQHFGDGTRLSIL.

The chain has TRBV5-1 and TRBJ2-7; D is unresolved. The CDR3 length is 14 residues. The germline V gene has CDR1 SGHRS and CDR2 YFSETQ. Trimming removed 2 bases at V and 5 bases at J, with 14 bases between. CDR3 protein: CASSLGIRSHEQYF. CDR3 in DNA: TGCGCCAGCAGCTTAGGTATCCGTTCCCACGAGCAGTACTTC.

The chain is built from TRBV7-8 and TRBJ2-7; D remains ambiguous. The CDR3 runs 12 residues. Germline V gene sequence: CDR1 SGHVS, CDR2 FQNEAQ. Trimming removed 3 bases at V and 4 bases at J, with 7 bases between. CDR3 residues: CASSFSKYEQYF. Here the CDR3 DNA reads TGTGCCAGCAGCTTTTCTAAGTACGAGCAGTACTTC.

As concerns this clonotype: This may come from a read error, since a much larger clone is one base off. No conserved phenylalanine or tryptophan is present at the end of the CDR3, so a read error is the likely explanation. The rearrangement joins TRBV6-4 to TRBJ2-1, with D unresolved. Looked up from germline, CDR1 is MRHNA and CDR2 is SNTAGT. The CDR3 runs 15 residues. Deletions cut 3 bases from V and 11 bases from J, with 20 bases between. The CDR3 spells CASSDPRGRRTQQFL. As DNA, the CDR3 is TGTGCCAGCAGTGATCCTCGAGGCCGACGGACCCAGCAGTTCCTC.

The chain combines TRBV20-1 with TRBJ1-2; the D gene is possibly TRBD1 (5 bases). CDR3 length: 13 residues. Germline V gives CDR1 DFQATT, CDR2 SNEGSKA (reference sequence). V lost 3 bases to trimming and J lost 8 bases, with 16 bases between them. CDR3 nucleotide sequence: TGCAGTGCTAGTTCCCCGGACAACGAGGGCTACACCTTC. Residues: CSASSPDNEGYTF.

The chain has TRBV6-1 and TRBJ1-5; the D is unclear. V gave up 8 bases and J gave up 0 bases, with 11 bases separating them. Germline CDR1 reads MNHNS; CDR2 reads SASEGT. This CDR3 contains 14 residues. This CDR3 is CASHDGSSNQPQHF. DNA of the CDR3: TGTGCCAGCCATGACGGCAGTAGCAATCAGCCCCAGCATTTT.

The gene calls are TRBV19 and TRBJ2-7; D uncertain. CDR3 length: 14 residues. V was clipped by 7 bases and J by 0 bases, with 13 bases between them. CDR1 LNHDA and CDR2 SQIVND come from the germline V gene (reference sequence). This CDR3 reads CASTSPPCSYEQYF. CDR3 nucleotides: TGTGCCAGTACTTCACCTCCGTGCTCCTACGAGCAGTACTTC.

There are many counts of this clonotype. The chain recombines TRBV20-1 with TRBJ2-3; D is undetermined. V was trimmed by 4 bases and J by 5 bases, leaving 19 bases between them. The CDR3 has 15 amino acids. CDR1 and CDR2 (germline): DFQATT, SNEGSKA (reference sequence). CDR3 in DNA: TGCAGTGCTAAAAGGTTCGGGTCCAACGAAGATACGCAGTATTTT. Amino acids: CSAKRFGSNEDTQYF.

V gene TRBV10-3 combines with J gene TRBJ1-6; 11 bases are shared with TRBD1. The CDR3 is made up of 14 amino acids. V lost 9 bases, J lost 10 bases, and 8 bases stayed unmatched. CDR1 ENHRY and CDR2 SYGVKD come from the germline V gene. The CDR3 nucleotides are TGTGCCATTAGACCGGGACAGGGGGAATCACCCCTCCACTTT. Translation gives CAIRPGQGESPLHF.